The 7 T cell receptor beta chains in this list originate from one sample, sequenced in a study of cytomegalovirus exposure and HLA in healthy donors. PCR employed 60 Vbeta and 13 Jbeta primers. TCRdb keeps only in-frame clones here, not all; method: immunoSEQ multiplex PCR. The sample carries some 170,000 clones, around three quarters recorded once. The sample comprised PBMCs. All receptors come from a woman between 40 and 55 years old in good health and CMV-seronegative.

The rearrangement joins TRBV12-5 to TRBJ1-4; D unclear. The germline gives CDR1 LGHNT, CDR2 FRNRAP. The CDR3 runs 13 residues. Trimming took off 8 bases at V and 1 base at J, with 8 bases between the two ends. The CDR3 DNA reads TGTGCTAGTCTGGGAGTAACTAATGAAAAACTGTTTTTT. This gives the protein CASLGVTNEKLFF.

The V and J genes are TRBV28 and TRBJ1-5, with a possible D match to TRBD1 (6 bases). Germline lookup yields CDR1 MDHEN and CDR2 SYDVKM. This CDR3 comprises 18 residues. The V and J ends lost 5 bases and 0 bases respectively, with 20 bases between them. CDR3 amino acids: CASSPHTGLGYSNQPQHF. The CDR3 coding sequence is TGTGCCAGCAGTCCTCATACAGGGCTCGGGTATAGCAATCAGCCCCAGCATTTT.

The rearrangement joins TRBV14 to TRBJ1-2; D not certain. Germline V gene sequence: CDR1 SGHDN, CDR2 FVKESK. V was clipped by 2 bases and J by 3 bases, with 10 bases between them. The CDR3 spans 14 residues. CDR3 DNA: TGTGCCAGCAGCCAATTAGGAGTGGACTATGGCTACACCTTC. This sequence encodes CASSQLGVDYGYTF.

The gene calls are TRBV7-2 and TRBJ1-1; D uncertain. Germline-derived CDR1 and CDR2 are SGHTA and FQGNSA. The CDR3 contains 14 residues. V lost 1 base and J 6 bases, leaving 12 bases between the germline ends. As DNA, the CDR3 is TGTGCCAGCAGCTTAGTTGCGGGAATCGCTGAAGCTTTCTTT. Protein product: CASSLVAGIAEAFF.

This clone has only one observation. The J gene is TRBJ2-7, the V gene TRBV7-6, with unresolved D. This CDR3 region has 11 residues. Germline V gene lookup returns CDR1 SGHVS and CDR2 FNYEAQ. V was cut by 5 bases and J by 4 bases, with 6 bases left in between. The CDR3 nucleotides read TGTGCCAGCAGCACCCTATACGAGCAGTACTTC. This sequence encodes CASSTLYEQYF.

This chain joins TRBV29-1 and TRBJ2-1; 10 nucleotides line up with TRBD2. CDR3 size: 15 residues. The V segment lost 0 bases and the J segment 7 bases; nucleotides outside the gene matches: 6. Germline-derived CDR1 and CDR2 are SQVTM and ANQGSEA. CDR3 loop: CSVEDLTSGTNEQFF. The DNA for the CDR3 is TGCAGCGTTGAAGATCTAACTAGCGGGACGAATGAGCAGTTCTTC.

On this clone itself: Mismatch with germline at one junction end may stem from a read error. The same CDR3 is also encoded by other DNA sequences in this sample. The chain carries TRBV7-9 and TRBJ2-1, with TRBD2 as a possible D gene (5 bases). Germline V gene lookup returns CDR1 SEHNR and CDR2 FQNEAQ (reference sequence). The CDR3 is made up of 15 amino acids. In DNA form, the CDR3 reads TGTGCCAGCAGCCCGGAGGTTGGAACCTACAATGAGCAATTCTTC. This encodes CASSPEVGTYNEQFF.